The clone carrying this T cell receptor beta chain was seen more than once but under ten times. The antigen remains undetermined. TCRdb re-called the 5' RACE reads through MiXCR, storing one row per CDR3 protein. The sample holds 540,000 or so distinct CDR3 sequences; roughly 20% are singletons and the top ten take roughly an eighth. This sample stems from a study of T-cell memory formation after mild COVID-19. Broader study findings: Contracting clones localized mainly to CM and EM when CD4+ and mainly to EMRA when CD8+. Memory cells collected pre-infection included some clones that later responded, suggesting cross-reactive memory joined.

The receptor comes from an adult woman who had mild COVID-19 (a few samples of this study predate the infection). Cell type and time point are not known. Source material: PBMCs or a T cell subset sorted from them (not recorded which).

As DNA, the CDR3 is TGCGCCAGCAGCTTTAGCGGTCCCGGGAATGAGCAGTTCTTC. This gives the protein CASSFSGPGNEQFF. The chain uses TRBV5-1 and TRBJ2-1, with D possibly matching TRBD2 (6 bases). The V gene lost 2 bases and the J gene lost 7 bases, with 13 bases spanning the gap. CDR3 length: 14 amino acids. Germline loops: CDR1 SGHRS, CDR2 YFSETQ.